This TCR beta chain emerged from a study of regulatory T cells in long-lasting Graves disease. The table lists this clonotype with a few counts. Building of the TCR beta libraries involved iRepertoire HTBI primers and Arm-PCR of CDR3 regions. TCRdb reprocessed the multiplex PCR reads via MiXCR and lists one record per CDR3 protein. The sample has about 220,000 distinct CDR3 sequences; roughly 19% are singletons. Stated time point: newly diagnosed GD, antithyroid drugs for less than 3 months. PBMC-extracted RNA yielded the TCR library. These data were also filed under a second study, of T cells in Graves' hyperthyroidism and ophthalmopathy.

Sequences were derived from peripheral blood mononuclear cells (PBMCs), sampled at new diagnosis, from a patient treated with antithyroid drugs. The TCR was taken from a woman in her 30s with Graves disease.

CDR3 DNA: TGCAGTGCTAGAGGGACAGGGGGCTGGGAAGCTTTCTTT. This encodes CSARGTGGWEAFF. The rearrangement links TRBV20-1 to TRBJ1-1, with 11 bases matching TRBD1. With V trimmed by 1 base and J by 8 bases, 3 bases remained unmatched. CDR3 size: 13 residues. CDR1 is DFQATT, CDR2 SNEGSKA, per germline (reference sequence).